The 15 T cell receptor beta chains presented below share a single source sample, sequenced in a study of T cells in Graves' hyperthyroidism and ophthalmopathy. What was amplified from RNA transcripts were TCR beta CDR3 regions. With the HTBI primer set, the TCR CDR3 went through a first round of RT-PCR. MiXCR, applied by TCRdb to the multiplex PCR reads, yields one record per CDR3 protein. The sample includes about 300,000 distinct CDR3 sequences, approximately 18% of them seen just once. The sample was blood. Receptor source: a man aged 50 to 59 with Graves' ophthalmopathy.

This clonotype showed up many times. In DNA, the CDR3 is TGTGCCAGCACCGTAAGAGGGGGCTACACCTTC. Translating gives CASTVRGGYTF. The J gene is TRBJ1-2, the V gene TRBV2, with D uncertain. Trimming took 7 bases from V and 8 from J, leaving 11 bases between them. In germline, CDR1 is SNHLY, CDR2 FYNNEI. The CDR3 consists of 11 residues.

This clonotype was seen a few times. The chain uses TRBV5-1 and TRBJ1-1, with a tentative D call TRBD1 (5 bases). Germline assignment: CDR1 SGHRS and CDR2 YFSETQ. The CDR3 has 13 amino acids. Trimming stripped 4 bases from V and 11 bases from J, with 18 bases between. The CDR3 here is CASSLDLSGMAFF. The CDR3 DNA reads as TGCGCCAGCAGCCTGGACTTGTCAGGGATGGCTTTCTTT.

This clonotype was seen ten or more times. The rearrangement links TRBV3-1 to TRBJ1-1; D is undetermined. V was cut by 4 bases and J by 7 bases, with 13 bases left in between. Germline-derived CDR1 and CDR2 are LGHDT and YNNKEL (reference sequence). The length of the CDR3 is 13 residues. CDR3 DNA sequence: TGTGCCAGCAGCCCAGTTCCGGGAGTTGAAGCTTTCTTT. Translation gives CASSPVPGVEAFF.

There are many counts of this clonotype. The chain links TRBV28 to TRBJ2-2, with 7 bases lining up with TRBD2. Germline lookup yields CDR1 MDHEN and CDR2 SYDVKM. V was pared by 5 bases and J by 5 bases, with 8 bases of the junction left unmatched. The CDR3 has 15 residues. The CDR3 DNA is TGTGCCAGCAGTCTAGGCGGGAGTGGTACCGGGGAGCTGTTTTTT. It encodes CASSLGGSGTGELFF.

In this sample, this clonotype turned up many times. The chain is built from TRBV28 and TRBJ1-1; D perhaps matches TRBD1 (6 bases). This CDR3 is 15 amino acids long. Trimming left V 7 bases short and J 3 bases short, with 18 bases between. The germline V gene has CDR1 MDHEN and CDR2 SYDVKM. The CDR3 region is CASTKGGLPYTEAFF. For the CDR3, the DNA is TGTGCCAGCACCAAAGGGGGACTTCCCTACACTGAAGCTTTCTTT.

This clonotype was counted many times. The V gene is TRBV20-1, the J gene TRBJ2-5, with 7 nucleotides matching TRBD2. CDR3 length: 12 residues. Germline CDR1 is DFQATT and CDR2 is SNEGSKA (reference sequence). V was pared by 7 bases and J by 2 bases, with 4 bases of the junction left unmatched. The CDR3 bases are TGCAGTGGCCGAGCGGGACAAGAGACCCAGTACTTC. Translation gives CSGRAGQETQYF.

This clonotype was counted at least ten times. The V and J genes are TRBV7-9 and TRBJ2-1; D uncertain. V was trimmed by 2 bases and J by 4 bases, leaving 6 bases between them. This CDR3 is 13 amino acids long. Germline loops: CDR1 SEHNR, CDR2 FQNEAQ (reference sequence). The DNA of the CDR3 is TGTGCCAGCAGCTTACTAGAGTACAATGAGCAGTTCTTC. Protein: CASSLLEYNEQFF.

This chain joins TRBV5-1 and TRBJ2-3; no firm D call. The V end lost 3 bases, the J end lost 0 bases, and 8 bases lay between the germline ends. The CDR3 is 14 amino acids. Looked up from germline, CDR1 is SGHRS and CDR2 is YFSETQ. The CDR3 region is CASSSTPSTDTQYF. The CDR3 region has the DNA TGCGCCAGCAGCTCCACTCCCAGCACAGATACGCAGTATTTT.

This clonotype came up a few times. The chain links TRBV5-1 to TRBJ2-5, with TRBD2 matching over 7 bases. V trimming: 4 bases; J trimming: 5 bases; junction bases outside the gene matches: 5. Germline-derived CDR1 and CDR2 are SGHRS and YFSETQ. This CDR3 spans 13 amino acids. CDR3 residues: CASSREVRETQYF. The CDR3 DNA reads as TGCGCCAGCAGCCGGGAGGTCCGGGAGACCCAGTACTTC. The full variable domain, with the rest looked up from reference TRBV5-1 and TRBJ2-5, is KAGVTQTPRYLIKTRGQQVTLSCSPISGHRSVSWYQQTPGQGLQFLFEYFSETQRNKGNFPGRFSGRQFSNSRSEMNVSTLELGDSALYLCASSREVRETQYFGPGTRLLVL.

The sample holds a few counts of this clonotype. This rearrangement joins TRBV10-3 to TRBJ2-1; D perhaps matches TRBD2 (6 bases). The V end was cut by 3 bases, the J end by 14 bases, with 23 bases between. The CDR3 has 15 amino acids. Germline V gene lookup returns CDR1 ENHRY and CDR2 SYGVKD. CDR3 bases: TGTGCCATCAGTGATCTCCCGGGAGCCCCCAACAAGGAGTTCTTC. Amino acid sequence: CAISDLPGAPNKEFF.

This clonotype was counted ten times or more. The genes are TRBV10-1 and TRBJ2-3; 10 bases line up with TRBD1. Germline values: CDR1 WNHNN, CDR2 SYGVQD (reference sequence). Trimming at V came to 6 bases and at J to 1 base, leaving 7 bases not matched to a gene. The length of the CDR3 is 16 residues. As DNA, the CDR3 is TGCGCCAGCAGACCCCCGGGACAGGGGCGCACAGATACGCAGTATTTT. Encoded protein: CASRPPGQGRTDTQYF.

V is TRBV30 and J is TRBJ2-3; TRBD1 aligns across 7 bases. CDR1 and CDR2 from the germline V gene are GTSNPN and SVGIG (reference sequence). Trimming cost V 2 bases and J 0 bases; bases outside gene matches: 2. The CDR3 runs to 14 residues. In DNA form, the CDR3 reads TGTGCCTGGAGTTCAGGGGGAAGCACAGATACGCAGTATTTT. Residues: CAWSSGGSTDTQYF.

This clonotype was detected only a few times. The rearrangement uses TRBV11-2 and TRBJ2-1; 15 nucleotides line up with TRBD2. The V gene end was trimmed by 2 bases and the J gene end by 9 bases; junction bases not matched to a gene: 8. From germline, CDR1 is SGHAT and CDR2 FQNNGV. The CDR3 covers 17 residues. CDR3 DNA: TGTGCCAGCAGCTTAACTGGGACTAGCGGGAGGAGAGGTGAGCAGTTCTTC. Residues: CASSLTGTSGRRGEQFF. Full variable domain (rest looked up from reference TRBV11-2 and TRBJ2-1): EAGVAQSPRYKIIEKRQSVAFWCNPISGHATLYWYQQILGQGPKLLIQFQNNGVVDDSQLPKDRFSAERLKGVDSTLKIQPAKLEDSAVYLCASSLTGTSGRRGEQFFGPGTRLTVL.

Note on this clonotype: This clone may be a read error of a much larger clone one base away. The CDR3 loop reads CASSNGGPQHF. The CDR3 bases are TGTGCCAGCAGCAATGGGGGGCCCCAGCATTTT. This chain connects TRBV27 to TRBJ1-5; weak D call: TRBD1 (5 bases). Germline V gene data show CDR1 as MNHEY and CDR2 as SMNVEV (reference sequence). The ends were cut back, 6 bases at V and 9 bases at J, with 9 bases in the middle. The CDR3 runs 11 residues.

Note on this clonotype: A read error is possible here, since a much larger clone lies one base away. The chain employs TRBV2 and TRBJ1-2, with a tentative D call TRBD1 (5 bases). Per the germline V gene, CDR1 is SNHLY and CDR2 is FYNNEI. The CDR3 runs to 13 residues. This chain's CDR3 is CACRLQVDYGYTF. The CDR3 DNA reads TGTGCCTGCAGATTACAGGTGGACTATGGCTACACCTTC.